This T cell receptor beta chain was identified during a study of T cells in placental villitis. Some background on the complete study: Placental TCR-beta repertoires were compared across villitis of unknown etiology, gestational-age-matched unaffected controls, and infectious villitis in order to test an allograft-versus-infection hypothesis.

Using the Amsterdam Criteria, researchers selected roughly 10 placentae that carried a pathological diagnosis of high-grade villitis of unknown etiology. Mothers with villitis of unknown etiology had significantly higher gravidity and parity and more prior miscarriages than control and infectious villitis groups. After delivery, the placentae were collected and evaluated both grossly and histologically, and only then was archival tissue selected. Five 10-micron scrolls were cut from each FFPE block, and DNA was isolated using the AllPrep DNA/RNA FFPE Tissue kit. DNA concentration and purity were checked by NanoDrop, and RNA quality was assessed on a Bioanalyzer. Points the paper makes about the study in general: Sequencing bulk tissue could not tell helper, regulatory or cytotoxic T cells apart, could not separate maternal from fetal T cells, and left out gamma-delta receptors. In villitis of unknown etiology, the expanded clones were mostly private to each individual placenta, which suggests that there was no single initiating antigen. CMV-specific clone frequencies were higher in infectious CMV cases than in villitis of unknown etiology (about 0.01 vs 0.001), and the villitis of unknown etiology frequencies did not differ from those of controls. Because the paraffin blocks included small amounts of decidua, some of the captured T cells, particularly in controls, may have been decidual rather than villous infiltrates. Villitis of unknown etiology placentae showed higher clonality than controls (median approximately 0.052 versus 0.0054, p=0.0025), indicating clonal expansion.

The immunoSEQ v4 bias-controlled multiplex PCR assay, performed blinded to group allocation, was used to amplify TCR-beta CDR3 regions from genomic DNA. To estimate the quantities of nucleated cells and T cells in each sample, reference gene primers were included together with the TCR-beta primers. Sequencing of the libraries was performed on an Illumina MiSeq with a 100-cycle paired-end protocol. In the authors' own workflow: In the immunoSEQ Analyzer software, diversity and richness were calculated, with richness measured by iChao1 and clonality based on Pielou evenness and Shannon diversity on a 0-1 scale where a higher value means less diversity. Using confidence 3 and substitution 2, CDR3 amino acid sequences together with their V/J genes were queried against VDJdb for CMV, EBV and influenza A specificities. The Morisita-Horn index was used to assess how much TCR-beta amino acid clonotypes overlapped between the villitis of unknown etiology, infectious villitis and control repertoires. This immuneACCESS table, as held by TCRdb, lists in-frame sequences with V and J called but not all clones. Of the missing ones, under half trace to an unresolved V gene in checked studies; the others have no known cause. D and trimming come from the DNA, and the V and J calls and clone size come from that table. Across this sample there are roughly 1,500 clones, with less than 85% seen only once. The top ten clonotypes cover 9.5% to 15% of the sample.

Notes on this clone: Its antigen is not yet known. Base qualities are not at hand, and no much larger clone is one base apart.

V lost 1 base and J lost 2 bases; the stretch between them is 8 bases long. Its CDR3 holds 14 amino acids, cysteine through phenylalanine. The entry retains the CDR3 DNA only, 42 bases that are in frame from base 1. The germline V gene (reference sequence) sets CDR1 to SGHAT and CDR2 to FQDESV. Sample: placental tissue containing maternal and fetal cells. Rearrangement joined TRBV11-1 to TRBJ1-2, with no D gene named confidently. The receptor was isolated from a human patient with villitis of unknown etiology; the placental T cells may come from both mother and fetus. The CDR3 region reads CASSLVPENYGYTF. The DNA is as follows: TGTGCCAGCAGCTTAGTTCCAGAGAACTATGGCTACACCTTC.